Shown below are 26 T cell receptor beta chains from a single sample sequenced in a study of T cell responses to AZD1222 COVID-19 vaccine. Here immunoSEQ multiplex PCR was the method, and the copy in TCRdb shows in-frame clones only, minus some. The data hold 120,000 to 150,000 clones, with roughly 90% observed a single time. The sequenced sample was peripheral blood, obtained 28 days after the second AZD1222 dose. These receptors all come from an adult who received the AZD1222 COVID-19 vaccine.

The rearrangement joins TRBV4-3 to TRBJ2-3; tentative D call: TRBD2 (5 bases). Germline V gives CDR1 LGHNA, CDR2 YSLEER. The CDR3 covers 15 residues. V lost 4 bases and J 2 bases, leaving 13 bases between the germline ends. The CDR3 sequence: CASSRGGGATDTQYF. In nucleotides, the CDR3 is TGCGCCAGCAGCCGAGGAGGCGGAGCCACAGATACGCAGTATTTT.

This chain joins TRBV27 and TRBJ1-1, with 8 bases that match TRBD1. V shed 0 bases and J 1 base; nucleotides not matched to a gene: 1. The CDR3 runs 15 residues. Germline CDR1 MNHEY, CDR2 SMNVEV (reference sequence). The CDR3 spells CASSLSTGGNTEAFF. Here the CDR3 DNA reads TGTGCCAGCAGTTTATCAACAGGGGGGAACACTGAAGCTTTCTTT.

This clone was seen once. This chain connects TRBV5-4 to TRBJ2-1; 13 bases are shared with TRBD2. The CDR3 extends over 18 amino acids. CDR1 and CDR2 (germline): SGHNT, YYREEE (reference sequence). V lost 5 bases to trimming and J lost 3 bases; unmatched junction nucleotides: 11. CDR3 sequence (DNA): TGTGCCAGCAGTCAAGGACTAGCGGGGGACACGGTCTACAATGAGCAGTTCTTC. Residues: CASSQGLAGDTVYNEQFF.

The chain links TRBV5-1 to TRBJ2-2, with 10 bases aligning to TRBD2. V was pared by 4 bases and J by 5 bases, with 5 bases of the junction left unmatched. CDR1 and CDR2 (germline): SGHRS, YFSETQ. The CDR3 is 15 residues long. CDR3 coding DNA: TGCGCCAGCAGCACGCTAGCGGGAGATACCGGGGAGCTGTTTTTT. Protein sequence: CASSTLAGDTGELFF.

This sequence joins TRBV4-1 and TRBJ2-3, with D tentatively TRBD1 or TRBD2 (5 bases each). Trimming removed 0 bases from V and 5 bases from J, with 15 bases in between. Germline CDR1 is MGHRA and CDR2 is YSYEKL. The CDR3 runs 16 residues. The CDR3 sequence: CASSQEGEGPRDTQYF. CDR3 DNA: TGCGCCAGCAGCCAAGAGGGGGAAGGTCCAAGAGATACGCAGTATTTT.

This chain connects TRBV15 to TRBJ2-5; D ambiguous. The CDR3 is 14 residues long. Trimming stripped 0 bases from V and 1 base from J, with 6 bases between. CDR1 and CDR2 (germline): LNHNV, YYDKDF (reference sequence). The CDR3 spells CATSRDPSQETQYF. Here the CDR3 DNA reads TGTGCCACCAGCAGAGACCCTTCCCAAGAGACCCAGTACTTC.

V and J are TRBV7-9 and TRBJ2-3; possible D gene TRBD2, 6 bases. The germline gives CDR1 SEHNR, CDR2 FQNEAQ (reference sequence). Trimming pared 6 bases from V and 0 bases from J, leaving 13 bases between. The CDR3 runs 15 residues. The CDR3 region has the DNA TGTGCCAGCAGTCCCGGGACTCGGAGCACAGATACGCAGTATTTT. This translates into CASSPGTRSTDTQYF.

This clone was picked up a small number of times. V is TRBV4-3 and J is TRBJ2-1, with D unclear. The CDR3 is 15 amino acids. V shed 0 bases and J shed 4 bases, with 10 bases lying between them. CDR1 and CDR2 from the germline V gene are LGHNA and YSLEER. This chain's CDR3 is CASSQDRTTYNEQFF. The CDR3 DNA follows: TGCGCCAGCAGCCAAGATAGGACGACTTACAATGAGCAGTTCTTC.

This sequence joins TRBV7-3 and TRBJ1-1, with TRBD1 as a possible D gene (5 bases). V gave up 4 bases and J gave up 7 bases, with 13 bases separating them. The CDR3 covers 13 residues. In germline, CDR1 is SGHTA, CDR2 FQGTGA. The CDR3: CASSSGTGSEAFF. The CDR3 DNA is TGTGCCAGCAGCTCTGGGACGGGGAGTGAAGCTTTCTTT. Variable domain in full (rest from reference TRBV7-3 and TRBJ1-1): GAGVSQTPSNKVTEKGKYVELRCDPISGHTALYWYRQSLGQGPEFLIYFQGTGAADDSGLPNDRFFAVRPEGSVSTLKIQRTERGDSAVYLCASSSGTGSEAFFGQGTRLTVV.

To note about this clone: Relative to the germline gene, one junction end is altered; a read error may explain this. The rearrangement links TRBV28 to TRBJ1-1; D is undetermined. Germline assignment: CDR1 MDHEN and CDR2 SYDVKM. There are 11 residues in the CDR3. The CDR3, as DNA: TGCGCGGCCATTGGTTTTGCGTCAGCTTTCTTT. It translates to CAAIGFASAFF.

This sequence joins TRBV5-4 and TRBJ1-2, with D maybe TRBD1 (6 bases). Germline CDR1 and CDR2: SGHNT and YYREEE (reference sequence). This CDR3 has 16 residues. V shed 4 bases and J shed 0 bases, with 16 bases lying between them. The CDR3 nucleotides read TGTGCCAGCAGCCCCGGGGTGCGGACAGCTAACTATGGCTACACCTTC. As protein: CASSPGVRTANYGYTF.

The rearrangement joins TRBV19 to TRBJ1-5; D is undetermined. Germline assignment: CDR1 LNHDA and CDR2 SQIVND (reference sequence). CDR3 length: 17 residues. V lost 1 base and J 7 bases, leaving 20 bases between the germline ends. The CDR3 nucleotides read TGTGCCAGTAGTATAGCCGTCAGACAAAGGGCGGGGCAGCCCCAGCATTTT. Its translation is CASSIAVRQRAGQPQHF.

The table lists this clone with a count of one. The chain is built from TRBV29-1 and TRBJ2-5, with 11 bases aligning to TRBD2. The CDR3 runs to 14 residues. In germline, CDR1 is SQVTM, CDR2 ANQGSEA. V lost 6 bases and J lost 2; bases outside the gene matches: 5. In DNA, the CDR3 is TGCAGCGTGAGACTAGCGGGGAGACAAGAGACCCAGTACTTC. Its protein is CSVRLAGRQETQYF.

The V gene is TRBV4-3, the J gene TRBJ2-7; D gene ambiguous. Per the germline V gene, CDR1 is LGHNA and CDR2 is YSLEER. This CDR3 is built from 13 residues. The V end lost 3 bases, the J end lost 6 bases, and 12 bases lay between the germline ends. CDR3 protein: CASSHLGAGEQYF. The CDR3 DNA is TGCGCCAGCAGCCACCTAGGAGCTGGCGAGCAGTACTTC.

This chain uses TRBV18 with TRBJ2-1, with 12 bases fitting TRBD1. Germline assignment: CDR1 KGHSH and CDR2 LQKENI. CDR3 length: 15 amino acids. The V gene end was trimmed by 4 bases and the J gene end by 8 bases; junction bases not matched to a gene: 6. The CDR3 spells CASSRPGQGAYEQFF. In DNA, the CDR3 is TGTGCCAGCTCACGCCCGGGACAGGGGGCTTATGAGCAGTTCTTC. Full variable domain (remainder filled in from reference TRBV18 and TRBJ2-1): NAGVMQNPRHLVRRRGQEARLRCSPMKGHSHVYWYRQLPEEGLKFMVYLQKENIIDESGMPKERFSAEFPKEGPSILRIQQVVRGDSAAYFCASSRPGQGAYEQFFGPGTRLTVL.

The gene calls are TRBV2 and TRBJ2-1; D possibly corresponds to TRBD1 (5 bases). Trimming left V 3 bases short and J 6 bases short, with 12 bases between. The CDR3 covers 14 residues. Germline CDR1 is SNHLY and CDR2 is FYNNEI. CDR3 sequence (DNA): TGTGCCAGCAGTGATAATCAGGGTCGCAATGAGCAGTTCTTC. Translating it yields CASSDNQGRNEQFF.

The chain links TRBV2 to TRBJ2-1, with TRBD2 matching 11 bases. The junction had 5 bases not matched to a gene; V was cut back by 10 bases and J by 3 bases. Germline CDR1 reads SNHLY; CDR2 reads FYNNEI. This CDR3 has 14 amino acids. DNA for the CDR3: TGTGCCAACCCAGGACTAGCGGGCTACAATGAGCAGTTCTTC. Translation: CANPGLAGYNEQFF.

The CDR3 DNA is TGCGCCAGCAGCCCAACTAGTCCTCCCGGGGAGCTGTTTTTT. It codes for CASSPTSPPGELFF. This chain uses TRBV10-2 with TRBJ2-2; TRBD2 might be the D (5 bases). The CDR3 has 14 amino acids. Trimming cost V 6 bases and J 6 bases, with 14 bases left between them. Germline V lookup: CDR1 WSHSY, CDR2 SAAADI.

The chain recombines TRBV6-5 with TRBJ1-5; D unclear. The CDR3 is 13 amino acids. V lost 6 bases and J lost 2, with 8 bases in between. Germline CDR1 reads MNHEY; CDR2 reads SVGAGI. The CDR3 region has the DNA TGTGCCAGCAGCCTATGGGGCAATCAGCCCCAGCATTTT. Translation gives CASSLWGNQPQHF.

A few counts support this clone. CDR3 protein: CASSLGRGQTFYEQYF. In DNA form, the CDR3 reads TGTGCCAGCAGCTTAGGTAGAGGCCAGACCTTCTACGAGCAGTACTTC. The rearrangement uses TRBV11-2 and TRBJ2-7, with D uncertain. Germline CDR1 and CDR2: SGHAT and FQNNGV. V lost 1 base, J lost 3 bases, and 16 bases lay in between. This CDR3 comprises 16 residues.

V usage is TRBV18 and J usage is TRBJ2-2; D assignment may be TRBD1 or TRBD2 (5 bases each). Germline values: CDR1 KGHSH, CDR2 LQKENI. The V and J ends lost 1 base and 6 bases respectively, with 15 bases between them. This CDR3 is 16 amino acids long. CDR3 region: CASSPRVATVAGELFF. The CDR3 DNA reads as TGTGCCAGCTCACCACGAGTAGCGACAGTTGCCGGGGAGCTGTTTTTT.

This chain connects TRBV5-1 to TRBJ2-7; 7 bases align to TRBD1. The J segment lost 6 bases and the V segment lost 3 bases, leaving 12 bases of the junction unmatched. The CDR3 sequence is 15 residues long. CDR1 is SGHRS, CDR2 YFSETQ, per germline. The CDR3 DNA is TGCGCCAGCAGCTCTCAACAGGGGCGTGGGAGCGAGCAGTACTTC. Encoded protein: CASSSQQGRGSEQYF.

In its sample, this clone was seen once. The chain carries TRBV6-5 and TRBJ2-2; possible D gene TRBD2, 6 bases. In germline, CDR1 is MNHEY, CDR2 SVGAGI. The CDR3 length is 13 residues. V lost 6 bases to trimming and J lost 7 bases, with 12 bases between them. The CDR3, as DNA: TGTGCCAGCAGCTCAGGAGGGGTCGGGGAGCTGTTTTTT. The encoded protein is CASSSGGVGELFF.

The chain uses TRBV18 and TRBJ1-1, with D hard to call. V was clipped by 3 bases and J by 6 bases, with 14 bases between them. The V gene's germline CDR1 is KGHSH and CDR2 LQKENI. The CDR3 is 14 amino acids. The CDR3 DNA sequence: TGTGCCAGCTCACCCTCGTTGGGAGGGCCTGAAGCTTTCTTT. It is translated as CASSPSLGGPEAFF.

The chain recombines TRBV20-1 with TRBJ2-7; D is uncertain. The CDR3 is 11 amino acids. V lost 4 bases and J lost 6, with 10 bases in between. CDR1 and CDR2 (germline): DFQATT, SNEGSKA (reference sequence). CDR3 protein: CSATPQVEQYF. DNA of the CDR3: TGCAGTGCTACCCCCCAAGTCGAGCAGTACTTC.

This rearrangement joins TRBV2 to TRBJ2-6; D perhaps matches TRBD2 (6 bases). The CDR3 loop spans 15 amino acids. Looked up from germline, CDR1 is SNHLY and CDR2 is FYNNEI. The V end lost 7 bases, the J end lost 3 bases, and 13 bases lay between the germline ends. The CDR3 DNA reads TGTGCCAGCACCCCTGGGGGGTATGGGGCCAACGTCCTGACTTTC. Its protein is CASTPGGYGANVLTF. Drawing the rest from reference TRBV2 and TRBJ2-6, the complete variable domain is EPEVTQTPSHQVTQMGQEVILRCVPISNHLYFYWYRQILGQKVEFLVSFYNNEISEKSEIFDDQFSVERPDGSNFTLKIRSTKLEDSAMYFCASTPGGYGANVLTFGAGSRLTVL.